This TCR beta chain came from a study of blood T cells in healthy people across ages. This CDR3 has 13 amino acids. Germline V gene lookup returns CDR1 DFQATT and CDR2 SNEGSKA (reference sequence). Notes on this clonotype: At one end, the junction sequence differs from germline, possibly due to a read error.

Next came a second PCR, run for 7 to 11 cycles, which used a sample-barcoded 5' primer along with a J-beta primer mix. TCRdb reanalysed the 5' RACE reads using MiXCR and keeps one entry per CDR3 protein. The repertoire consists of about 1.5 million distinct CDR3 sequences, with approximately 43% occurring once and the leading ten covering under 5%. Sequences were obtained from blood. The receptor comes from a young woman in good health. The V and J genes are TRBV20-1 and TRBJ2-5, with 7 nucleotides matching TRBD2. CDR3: CPPRASGQETQYF. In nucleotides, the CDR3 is TGTCCCCCCCGGGCTAGCGGCCAAGAGACCCAGTACTTC.